Below are 32 T cell receptor beta chains sequenced from a single sample in a study of human T cells and chemical hapten exposure. Documented time point: pre-sensitization, week 0. Treatment of the sample: therapeutic diphenylcyclopropenone sensitization with weekly scalp DPC. TCRdb used MiXCR to reprocess the RACE reads, holding one entry per CDR3 protein. The sample lists 190,000 or so distinct CDR3 sequences, around 30% occurring once. Specimen: whole blood, collected in connection with sensitization to the hapten diphenylcyclopropenone (DPC). The receptors were gathered from a woman aged 25 to 45 with alopecia areata. Some clones in this sample may be carry-over from other donors' samples.

Only a few counts were recorded for this clonotype. CDR3 sequence: CASKVIGSEKLFF. CDR3 in DNA: TGTGCCAGCAAGGTCATTGGGAGTGAAAAACTGTTTTTT. This sequence joins TRBV28 and TRBJ1-4, with D unresolved. The CDR3 consists of 13 residues. Germline values: CDR1 MDHEN, CDR2 SYDVKM. Trimming left V 7 bases short and J 7 bases short, with 13 bases between.

This clonotype has only a few counts. CDR3 sequence (DNA): TGCGCCAGCAGCCAAGACAGGGTTGCCGGGGAGCTGTTTTTT. Amino acids: CASSQDRVAGELFF. V gene TRBV4-1 combines with J gene TRBJ2-2; a possible D gene is TRBD1 (5 bases). Germline loops: CDR1 MGHRA, CDR2 YSYEKL. V was trimmed by 0 bases and J by 6 bases, leaving 8 bases between them. The CDR3 is 14 amino acids.

This clonotype was counted only a few times. The chain carries TRBV28 and TRBJ1-4; 9 nucleotides agree with TRBD1. This CDR3 region has 14 residues. Trimming removed 10 bases from V and 6 bases from J; junction bases left unmatched: 9. Germline V gives CDR1 MDHEN, CDR2 SYDVKM. CDR3 amino acids: CATCHRDRDEKLFF. For the CDR3, the DNA is TGTGCCACCTGCCACCGGGACAGGGATGAAAAACTGTTTTTT.

This chain joins TRBV5-1 and TRBJ1-4; unclear D gene. Trimming stripped 0 bases from V and 6 bases from J, with 9 bases between. Germline V gene data show CDR1 as SGHRS and CDR2 as YFSETQ. CDR3 size: 14 residues. The CDR3 loop is CASSLDRPHEKLFF. The CDR3, as DNA: TGCGCCAGCAGCTTGGACAGACCTCATGAAAAACTGTTTTTT.

V gene TRBV18 combines with J gene TRBJ2-7; 9 nucleotides match TRBD2. Germline V lookup: CDR1 KGHSH, CDR2 LQKENI. CDR3 length: 17 amino acids. Losses at the gene ends were 2 bases for V and 4 bases for J; bases not matched to a gene: 12. CDR3 in amino acids: CASSPFPPSGTRYEQYF. The CDR3 coding sequence is TGTGCCAGCTCACCATTCCCTCCTAGCGGGACACGGTACGAGCAGTACTTC.

This clonotype has ten or more counts. The genes are TRBV9 and TRBJ2-1; 7 bases fit TRBD2. The J segment lost 5 bases and the V segment lost 4 bases, leaving 9 bases of the junction unmatched. Germline V gene data show CDR1 as SGDLS and CDR2 as YYNGEE. The length of the CDR3 is 15 residues. The CDR3 spells CASSPLALGNNEQFF. The DNA of the CDR3 is TGTGCCAGCAGCCCACTAGCGCTGGGGAACAATGAGCAGTTCTTC.

This clonotype was observed a single time. This chain uses TRBV5-1 with TRBJ2-7; perhaps TRBD1 as D (6 bases). Per germline, CDR1 SGHRS and CDR2 YFSETQ. V lost 4 bases and J lost 1, with 9 bases in between. The CDR3 loop spans 13 amino acids. CDR3 nucleotides: TGCGCCAGCAGCATAGGACAGTCCTACGAGCAGTACTTC. Protein: CASSIGQSYEQYF.

V is TRBV9 and J is TRBJ2-1, with TRBD1 matching 8 bases. Germline CDR1 is SGDLS and CDR2 is YYNGEE. Germline trimming cut 0 bases from V and 0 bases from J; bases unmatched to any gene: 8. The CDR3 extends over 18 amino acids. The CDR3, as DNA: TGTGCCAGCAGCGTAGACCCGACAGGGGTCAGCTCCTACAATGAGCAGTTCTTC. This gives the protein CASSVDPTGVSSYNEQFF.

V is TRBV9 and J is TRBJ1-1, with D unclear. Germline loops: CDR1 SGDLS, CDR2 YYNGEE. There are 14 residues in the CDR3. V lost 0 bases and J lost 8, with 14 bases in between. This chain's CDR3 is CASSVAVSNSEAFF. The CDR3 nucleotides read TGTGCCAGCAGCGTAGCGGTTAGTAACAGCGAAGCTTTCTTT.

This clonotype was seen only a few times. CDR3 DNA sequence: TGTGCCAGCAGTTACAGGGGCTTTAACACTGAAGCTTTCTTT. Encoded protein: CASSYRGFNTEAFF. The chain carries TRBV6-5 and TRBJ1-1, with D possibly matching TRBD1 (5 bases). There are 14 residues in the CDR3. V was shortened by 2 bases and J by 2 bases, with 9 bases between the two germline ends. Per germline, CDR1 MNHEY and CDR2 SVGAGI.

This clonotype was seen more than once but under ten times. The chain is built from TRBV7-2 and TRBJ2-1; maybe TRBD1 (5 bases). The CDR3 extends over 14 amino acids. V gave up 4 bases and J gave up 7 bases, with 14 bases separating them. The germline CDR1 and CDR2 sequences are SGHTA and FQGNSA. CDR3 coding DNA: TGTGCCAGCAGCTCTCAAAGGGGCCCTAATGAGCAGTTCTTC. Its protein product is CASSSQRGPNEQFF.

V is TRBV2 and J is TRBJ2-1; D unclear. Trimming left V 8 bases short and J 5 bases short, with 10 bases between. CDR3 length: 12 amino acids. The germline gives CDR1 SNHLY, CDR2 FYNNEI. CDR3 DNA sequence: TGTGCCAGCGCCCGGGCTAACAATGAGCAGTTCTTC. Amino acid sequence: CASARANNEQFF.

A few counts support this clonotype. V gene TRBV20-1 combines with J gene TRBJ2-7; D remains unclear. V gave up 1 base and J gave up 2 bases, with 6 bases separating them. Germline V gene data show CDR1 as DFQATT and CDR2 as SNEGSKA (reference sequence). This CDR3 is built from 12 residues. Written as DNA, the CDR3 is TGCAGTGCTAGAGGGTTGACCTACGAGCAGTACTTC. It yields the protein CSARGLTYEQYF.

This chain links TRBV29-1 with TRBJ1-1, with D perhaps matching TRBD1 (6 bases). Trimming took 3 bases from V and 0 from J, leaving 11 bases between them. This CDR3 is 14 amino acids long. Germline CDR1 is SQVTM and CDR2 is ANQGSEA. The DNA of the CDR3 is TGCAGCGTTGATAGTCAGGGGTTGAACACTGAAGCTTTCTTT. Its protein is CSVDSQGLNTEAFF.

This clonotype has a single count. V is TRBV6-1 and J is TRBJ1-1; 8 bases are shared with TRBD1. After removal of 7 bases from V and 1 base from J, the junction contained 5 bases not matched to a gene. The CDR3 runs to 14 residues. The germline CDR1 and CDR2 sequences are MNHNS and SASEGT. The CDR3 spells CASTRTGSNTEAFF. The CDR3 DNA reads as TGTGCCAGCACCAGGACAGGGTCGAACACTGAAGCTTTCTTT.

The genes are TRBV21-1 and TRBJ2-5; TRBD2, as called in the table, went unchecked against the DNA. TRBV21-1 is a documented pseudogene. There are 16 residues in the CDR3. This CDR3 reads CAGVSGWRSGQETQYF. Written as DNA, the CDR3 is TGTGCCGGGGTCTCGGGGTGGAGGTCTGGCCAAGAGACCCAGTACTTC.

This clonotype was recorded at least ten times. V gene TRBV4-3 combines with J gene TRBJ2-2, with D hard to call. Trimming removed 0 bases at V and 6 bases at J, with 14 bases between. The germline V gene encodes CDR1 LGHNA and CDR2 YSLEER. There are 16 residues in the CDR3. The CDR3 DNA reads TGCGCCAGCAGCCAAGATCGGATAGGTTTCGCCGGGGAGCTGTTTTTT. This sequence encodes CASSQDRIGFAGELFF.

The chain has TRBV5-6 and TRBJ2-1; 16 positions agree with TRBD2. J gave up 7 bases and V 4 bases, and 5 bases lay outside the gene matches. Germline CDR1 reads SGHDT; CDR2 reads YYEEEE. CDR3 length: 16 residues. CDR3: CASSQGLAGGRNEQFF. As DNA, the CDR3 is TGTGCCAGCAGCCAGGGACTAGCGGGAGGGAGGAATGAGCAGTTCTTC.

DNA for the CDR3: TGTGCCAGCTGTAAAGGACAGTCGAACACCGGGGAGCTGTTTTTT. Translated, it gives CASCKGQSNTGELFF. V and J are TRBV18 and TRBJ2-2, with D perhaps matching TRBD1 (6 bases). Germline CDR1 KGHSH, CDR2 LQKENI. Trimming took off 7 bases at V and 0 bases at J, with 12 bases between the two ends. This CDR3 is built from 15 residues.

This clonotype has only a few counts. This chain joins TRBV28 and TRBJ1-1; D remains ambiguous. Germline CDR1 is MDHEN and CDR2 is SYDVKM. The CDR3 sequence is 10 residues long. V was clipped by 1 base and J by 12 bases, with 6 bases between them. CDR3 residues: CASSLYRTFF. The CDR3 DNA sequence: TGTGCCAGCAGTTTATATCGTACTTTCTTT.

The CDR3 region has the DNA TGCAGTGCTAGAGATCGTCTGAGAGCGGGGGGGGTTAATGAGCAGTTCTTC. Translated, it gives CSARDRLRAGGVNEQFF. The chain uses TRBV20-1 and TRBJ2-1; the match to TRBD2 covers 10 bases. Germline V gene lookup returns CDR1 DFQATT and CDR2 SNEGSKA (reference sequence). With V trimmed by 0 bases and J by 7 bases, 12 bases remained unmatched. The CDR3 is 17 residues long.

V usage is TRBV6-2 or TRBV6-3 and J usage is TRBJ1-6; TRBD1 aligns across 8 bases. The CDR3 is 13 residues long. CDR1 and CDR2 from the germline V gene are MNHEY and SVGEGT. The trim removed 7 bases at V and 7 bases at J, leaving 3 bases unmatched. CDR3 DNA: TGTGCCAGCAACGGACAGGGAAATTCACCCCTCCACTTT. Its translation: CASNGQGNSPLHF.

The genes are TRBV7-2 and TRBJ1-5; D not resolved. V lost 5 bases and J 0 bases, leaving 2 bases between the germline ends. This CDR3 is built from 12 residues. CDR1 and CDR2 (germline): SGHTA, FQGNSA. The CDR3 nucleotides are TGTGCCAGCAGCGGTAGCAATCAGCCCCAGCATTTT. Translation gives CASSGSNQPQHF.

This sequence joins TRBV29-1 and TRBJ2-5; the match to TRBD2 covers 7 bases. The V and J ends lost 6 bases and 0 bases, in that order; junction bases with no gene match: 16. Germline V gene sequence: CDR1 SQVTM, CDR2 ANQGSEA. This CDR3 comprises 17 residues. CDR3 in DNA: TGCAGCGTCCACTCCCTGTGGTCTAGCGGATACCAAGAGACCCAGTACTTC. Its translation is CSVHSLWSSGYQETQYF.

The genes are TRBV30 and TRBJ2-1; 14 bases line up with TRBD2. The CDR3 is made up of 16 amino acids. The J segment lost 3 bases and the V segment lost 4 bases, leaving 5 bases of the junction unmatched. The germline CDR1 and CDR2 sequences are GTSNPN and SVGIG (reference sequence). The CDR3 sequence is CAWKGLAGDFYNEQFF. CDR3 nucleotides: TGTGCCTGGAAGGGACTAGCGGGGGACTTCTACAATGAGCAGTTCTTC.

The table lists this clonotype with a few counts. The chain employs TRBV12-3 or TRBV12-4 and TRBJ1-6; no definite D call. There are 13 residues in the CDR3. V gave up 3 bases and J gave up 4 bases, with 4 bases separating them. The CDR3 nucleotides read TGTGCCAGCAGTTTTCTGTATAATTCACCCCTCCACTTT. It yields the protein CASSFLYNSPLHF.

This clonotype was observed a handful of times. The chain employs TRBV10-3 and TRBJ1-2, with D hard to call. This CDR3 is built from 13 residues. Trimming took 2 bases from V and 4 from J, leaving 8 bases between them. Germline V gene data show CDR1 as ENHRY and CDR2 as SYGVKD. In DNA form, the CDR3 reads TGTGCCATCAGTGAGAAGATGGGCTATGGCTACACCTTC. This translates into CAISEKMGYGYTF.

This clonotype was seen only a few times. The chain recombines TRBV6-2 or TRBV6-3 with TRBJ2-1; possibly TRBD1 for D (7 bases). The CDR3 has 15 residues. Looked up from germline, CDR1 is MNHEY and CDR2 is SVGEGT. V was trimmed by 5 bases and J by 7 bases, leaving 18 bases between them. The DNA for the CDR3 is TGTGCCAGCAGTGCGGGCGGGACAGCCTTGAATGAGCAGTTCTTC. Translating it yields CASSAGGTALNEQFF.

The rearrangement links TRBV28 to TRBJ2-1; either TRBD1 or TRBD2 may fit D (6 bases each). Germline assignment: CDR1 MDHEN and CDR2 SYDVKM. The V end was cut by 3 bases, the J end by 12 bases, with 15 bases between. This CDR3 spans 13 amino acids. CDR3 bases: TGTGCCAGCAGTTTTCAGGATGGAGGGGGGCAGTTCTTC. Translated: CASSFQDGGGQFF.

The chain employs TRBV15 and TRBJ1-2, with TRBD1 as a possible D gene (6 bases). CDR1 and CDR2 (germline): LNHNV, YYDKDF (reference sequence). The CDR3 consists of 14 residues. V dropped 0 bases and J dropped 5 bases, with 10 bases sitting between them. DNA for the CDR3: TGTGCCACCAGCAGAGAGAGCAGGGGATATGGCTACACCTTC. It specifies CATSRESRGYGYTF.

This clonotype occurred a few times. The chain couples TRBV6-1 to TRBJ2-1, with 8 bases that match TRBD2. Germline CDR1 MNHNS, CDR2 SASEGT. This CDR3 has 14 residues. Trimming at V came to 8 bases and at J to 1 base, leaving 4 bases not matched to a gene. CDR3 residues: CASFSGSSYNEQFF. In DNA, the CDR3 is TGTGCCAGCTTCAGCGGGAGTTCCTACAATGAGCAGTTCTTC.

This clonotype was detected only a few times. This chain links TRBV6-2 or TRBV6-3 with TRBJ2-2, with a weak D call TRBD2 (5 bases). V gave up 2 bases and J gave up 0 bases, with 10 bases separating them. The CDR3 totals 16 residues. The V gene's germline CDR1 is MNHEY and CDR2 SVGEGT. CDR3 nucleotide sequence: TGTGCCAGCAGTTACGATGGAGGCCCGAACACCGGGGAGCTGTTTTTT. This sequence encodes CASSYDGGPNTGELFF.